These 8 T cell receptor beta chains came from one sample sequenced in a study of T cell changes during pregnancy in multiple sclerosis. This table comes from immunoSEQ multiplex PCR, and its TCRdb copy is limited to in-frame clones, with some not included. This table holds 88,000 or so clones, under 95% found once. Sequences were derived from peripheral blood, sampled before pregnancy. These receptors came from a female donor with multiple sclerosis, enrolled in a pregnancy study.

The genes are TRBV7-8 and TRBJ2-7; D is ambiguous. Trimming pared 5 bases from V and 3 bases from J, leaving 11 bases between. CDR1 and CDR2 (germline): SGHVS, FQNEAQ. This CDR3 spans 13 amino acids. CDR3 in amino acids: CASSETRFYEQYF. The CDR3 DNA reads TGTGCCAGCAGCGAAACAAGATTCTACGAGCAGTACTTC.

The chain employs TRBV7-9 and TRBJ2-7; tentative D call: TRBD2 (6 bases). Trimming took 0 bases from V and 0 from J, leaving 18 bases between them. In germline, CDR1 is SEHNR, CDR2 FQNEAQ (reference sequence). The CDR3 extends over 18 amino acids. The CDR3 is CASSLAPTWGEGSYEQYF. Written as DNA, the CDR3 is TGTGCCAGCAGCTTAGCCCCCACGTGGGGGGAAGGCTCCTACGAGCAGTACTTC.

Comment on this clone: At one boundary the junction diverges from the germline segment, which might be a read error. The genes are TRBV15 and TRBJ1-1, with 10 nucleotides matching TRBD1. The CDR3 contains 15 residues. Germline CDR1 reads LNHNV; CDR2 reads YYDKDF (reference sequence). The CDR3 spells CATSSEGQGNPEAFF. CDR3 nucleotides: TGTGCCACCAGCAGCGAGGGACAGGGGAACCCTGAAGCTTTCTTT.

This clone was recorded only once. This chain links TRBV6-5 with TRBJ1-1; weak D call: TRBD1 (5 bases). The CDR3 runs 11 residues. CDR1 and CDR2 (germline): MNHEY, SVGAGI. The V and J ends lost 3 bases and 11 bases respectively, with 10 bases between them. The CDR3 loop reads CASSYGAGAFF. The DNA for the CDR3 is TGTGCCAGCAGTTATGGGGCCGGGGCTTTCTTT.

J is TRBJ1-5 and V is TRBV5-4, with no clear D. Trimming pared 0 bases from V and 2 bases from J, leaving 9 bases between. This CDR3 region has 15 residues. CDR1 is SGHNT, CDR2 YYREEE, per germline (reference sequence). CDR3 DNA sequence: TGTGCCAGCAGCTTGGGGCCGGGTCGCAATCAGCCCCAGCATTTT. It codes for CASSLGPGRNQPQHF.

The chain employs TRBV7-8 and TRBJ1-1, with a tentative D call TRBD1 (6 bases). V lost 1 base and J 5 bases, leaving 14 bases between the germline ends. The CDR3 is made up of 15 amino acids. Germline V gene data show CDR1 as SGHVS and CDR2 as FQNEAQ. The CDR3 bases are TGTGCCAGCAGCTTAGTAGGGACATCGGGTACTGAAGCTTTCTTT. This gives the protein CASSLVGTSGTEAFF.

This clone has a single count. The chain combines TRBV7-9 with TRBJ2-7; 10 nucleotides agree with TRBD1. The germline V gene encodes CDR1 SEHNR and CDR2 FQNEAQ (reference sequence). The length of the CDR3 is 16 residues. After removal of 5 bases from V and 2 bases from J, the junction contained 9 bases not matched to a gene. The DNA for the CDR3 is TGTGCCAGCAGCCCGAACTCCGGGACAGGGGCCTACGAGCAGTACTTC. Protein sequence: CASSPNSGTGAYEQYF.

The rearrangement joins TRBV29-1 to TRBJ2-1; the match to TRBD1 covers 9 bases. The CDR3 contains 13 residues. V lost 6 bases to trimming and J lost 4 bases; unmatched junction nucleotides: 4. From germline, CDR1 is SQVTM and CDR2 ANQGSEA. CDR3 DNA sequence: TGCAGCGTCTGGACAGGGGAATACAATGAGCAGTTCTTC. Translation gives CSVWTGEYNEQFF.